The TCR beta chain under discussion was sequenced for a study of shared clonotypes between healthy human individuals. Study observations and caveats: Large sequencing depth failed to make sorted-subset sequencing complete, rarefaction showed.

Regarding this clone: Its target is unknown.

Sequencing was performed with immunoSEQ multiplex PCR; in TCRdb, only in-frame clones are kept and a portion is missing. The sample consists of 550,000 to 800,000 clones, around 74% of them appearing once. This CDR3 comprises 15 residues. The germline CDR1 and CDR2 sequences are SGHAT and FQNNGV. Trimming cost V 3 bases and J 2 bases, with 11 bases left between them. All donors qualified as healthy HIV-negative adults and had experienced no recent acute infections or vaccinations. The chain uses TRBV11-2 and TRBJ1-5, with D possibly matching TRBD1 (5 bases). The sequence was collected from a woman between 25 and 40 years old in good health. Sequenced sample: memory CD4+ T cells sorted from blood. Subset defined: CD45RA-negative fraction. CDR3 sequence (DNA): TGTGCCAGCAGCTTGTTGGGGGATGGCAATCAGCCCCAGCATTTT. Its protein product is CASSLLGDGNQPQHF.